This T cell receptor (beta chain) was sequenced in a study of cytomegalovirus exposure and HLA in healthy donors. The donors were in the approximately 120-subject validation cohort, distinct from the roughly 670-subject first cohort. Libraries were prepared by immunoSEQ multiplex PCR; TCRdb keeps only in-frame clonotypes and omits some of them. The sample holds about 240,000 clones; around nine tenths are singletons and the top ten take about 2.8%. Study-wide results and caveats: Cytomegalovirus association was listed for around 170 TCR beta chains. The authors confirmed in vitro that a few CMV-associated chains were specific for CMV antigens.

The V gene's germline CDR1 is WNHNN and CDR2 SYGVQD (reference sequence). The length of the CDR3 is 15 residues. V lost 3 bases to trimming and J lost 5 bases, with 14 bases between them. In the case of this clone: Its target is not known.

The sequenced sample consisted of PBMCs. The receptor's source is a man aged 18 to 35 in good health and CMV-seronegative. The chain recombines TRBV10-1 with TRBJ2-1, with TRBD2 as a possible D gene (7 bases). The CDR3 reads CASSDGGRRDNEQFF. The CDR3 DNA reads as TGCGCCAGCAGTGACGGGGGGCGAAGGGACAATGAGCAGTTCTTC.